This TCR beta chain is from a study of molecular identifiers for immune sequencing clone quantification. As previously described, bulk TCR libraries were made using listed TCR primers. TCRdb analysed the PCR reads with MiXCR anew, one entry per CDR3 protein. Among about 330,000 distinct CDR3 sequences listed, about 22% were seen once. CDR1 SGHVS and CDR2 FNYEAQ come from the germline V gene. V dropped 1 base and J dropped 8; count of bases not matched to a gene: 5. The CDR3 runs to 15 residues. This clonotype appeared a few times. This chain connects TRBV7-6 to TRBJ2-1, with 10 bases that match TRBD1. The origin of this receptor is a human donor in good health. Some libraries in this study had Jurkat cell RNA spiked in. The sequencing input was naive CD8+ T cells from blood, with Jurkat cell RNA spiked in. Subset of the sample: FACS-sorted CD8+CD4-CCR7+CD45RA+ naive T cells. CDR3 residues: CASSLGLTGGYEQFF. CDR3 nucleotides: TGTGCCAGCAGCTTAGGTCTGACAGGGGGCTATGAGCAGTTCTTC.